The clone carrying this T cell receptor beta chain has ten or more counts. The antigen is unknown. The length of the CDR3 is 15 residues. V shed 6 bases, J shed 4 bases, and the junction held 8 bases outside the gene matches. This sample is drawn from a study of esophageal squamous cell carcinoma under preoperative chemotherapy. Each CDR3 protein is one row after TCRdb ran MiXCR on the PCR reads. Altogether 34,000 or so distinct CDR3 sequences are present, approximately 55% being singletons, with the ten largest covering approximately 25%. The time point: after preoperative PTX-NDP chemotherapy. Before surgery, patients were given preoperative paclitaxel-nedaplatin chemotherapy. Study-level results: Peripheral T cells showed a significant TCR diversity increase after chemotherapy, unlike tumor-infiltrating lymphocytes.

The material was obtained from a patient given preoperative chemotherapy. The sequence derives from a human donor with esophageal squamous cell carcinoma. The donor label of this sample is uncertain. V usage is TRBV12-3 or TRBV12-4 and J usage is TRBJ1-2; 10 bases fit TRBD1. The CDR3 loop is CASSPGTGDPYGYTF. CDR3 bases: TGTGCCAGCAGCCCCGGGACAGGGGATCCCTATGGCTACACCTTC.